The 23 T cell receptor beta chains below all came from one sample that was sequenced in a study of cytomegalovirus exposure and HLA in healthy donors. PCR was performed using 60 Vbeta and 13 Jbeta primers. Method: immunoSEQ multiplex PCR; TCRdb's copy keeps in-frame clones and lacks some. Altogether 150,000 to 200,000 clones are present, about four fifths being singletons, with the ten largest covering approximately 1.6%. Sequenced: PBMCs. These receptors were collected from a male donor in good health and CMV-seronegative.

V usage is TRBV4-3 and J usage is TRBJ2-1; D gene unclear. The germline V gene encodes CDR1 LGHNA and CDR2 YSLEER. This CDR3 is 14 amino acids long. V was trimmed by 1 base and J by 0 bases, leaving 4 bases between them. CDR3 in DNA: TGCGCCAGCAGCCAAGTGCGCTCCTACAATGAGCAGTTCTTC. This encodes CASSQVRSYNEQFF.

V is TRBV19 and J is TRBJ2-1; D may be TRBD2 (6 bases). The CDR3 totals 15 residues. Trimming removed 4 bases at V and 3 bases at J, with 13 bases between. The germline CDR1 and CDR2 sequences are LNHDA and SQIVND (reference sequence). The CDR3 loop is CASSTPRRGYNEQFF. The CDR3, as DNA: TGTGCCAGTAGTACCCCCAGGCGGGGCTACAATGAGCAGTTCTTC.

This clone appeared a few times. The CDR3 is CASSLGTGGRYGYTF. CDR3 nucleotides: TGTGCCAGCAGCCTCGGGACAGGGGGAAGGTATGGCTACACCTTC. J is TRBJ1-2 and V is TRBV5-6; 11 nucleotides match TRBD1. Germline loops: CDR1 SGHDT, CDR2 YYEEEE. J was trimmed by 5 bases and V by 4 bases; bases with no gene match: 7. This CDR3 has 15 amino acids.

The rearrangement links TRBV30 to TRBJ2-3, with 8 bases lining up with TRBD1. This CDR3 region has 12 residues. Per germline, CDR1 GTSNPN and CDR2 SVGIG (reference sequence). J gave up 9 bases and V 1 base, and 3 bases lay outside the gene matches. DNA for the CDR3: TGTGCCTGGAGTGAACAGGGGGAAACGCAGTATTTT. Translated, it gives CAWSEQGETQYF.

The chain is built from TRBV6-1 and TRBJ1-6, with 7 bases that match TRBD1. CDR1 and CDR2 from the germline V gene are MNHNS and SASEGT. The V and J ends lost 2 bases and 4 bases, in that order; junction bases with no gene match: 5. This CDR3 region has 16 residues. DNA of the CDR3: TGTGCCAGCAGTGAAAACGACAGGGCTTATAATTCACCCCTCCACTTT. This codes for CASSENDRAYNSPLHF.

This clone was recorded once. The chain joins TRBV21-1 to TRBJ2-5; the D call TRBD2 from the table was never checked on the DNA. TRBV21-1 is marked as a pseudogene. This CDR3 has 16 amino acids. The CDR3 nucleotides are TGTGCCAGCAGCAAAGTGTGGTCGGCTTTGCTCGGGTCCCAGTACTTC. It encodes CASSKVWSALLGSQYF.

The chain recombines TRBV18 with TRBJ2-7; D unresolved. The germline gives CDR1 KGHSH, CDR2 LQKENI. Trimming shortened V by 3 bases and J by 3 bases, and 12 bases separated the two germline ends. The CDR3 has 14 residues. The DNA for the CDR3 is TGTGCCAGCTCACCTGTGCCAGGTTACTACGAGCAGTACTTC. Protein: CASSPVPGYYEQYF.

This clone was detected once. The chain couples TRBV6-1 to TRBJ1-2; 9 nucleotides agree with TRBD1. Per germline, CDR1 MNHNS and CDR2 SASEGT. After removal of 6 bases from V and 0 bases from J, the junction contained 2 bases not matched to a gene. The CDR3 runs 14 residues. The CDR3 DNA sequence: TGTGCCAGCAGACAGGGGGCAGCTAACTATGGCTACACCTTC. This sequence encodes CASRQGAANYGYTF.

This chain joins TRBV6-1 and TRBJ2-7, with 7 bases aligning to TRBD1. V shed 2 bases, J shed 5 bases, and the junction held 3 bases outside the gene matches. This CDR3 spans 13 amino acids. Germline CDR1 is MNHNS and CDR2 is SASEGT. CDR3 in amino acids: CASSETGVDEQYF. The CDR3 DNA reads as TGTGCCAGCAGTGAAACAGGGGTGGACGAGCAGTACTTC.

This clone was detected only a few times. This chain links TRBV29-1 with TRBJ2-4; no definite D call. This CDR3 spans 13 amino acids. Trimming removed 4 bases from V and 0 bases from J, with 7 bases in between. Germline CDR1 SQVTM, CDR2 ANQGSEA. The CDR3 DNA is TGCAGCGTTGTCCCCCTAGCCAAAAACATTCAGTACTTC. Its translation is CSVVPLAKNIQYF.

The rearrangement links TRBV5-4 to TRBJ2-2; TRBD1 matches at 8 bases. V gave up 4 bases and J gave up 7 bases; unmatched junction bases: 12. CDR1 and CDR2 (germline): SGHNT, YYREEE (reference sequence). There are 16 residues in the CDR3. As DNA, the CDR3 is TGTGCCAGCAGCCCAACGACAGGGGCCCAGCACGGGGAGCTGTTTTTT. Translation gives CASSPTTGAQHGELFF.

As concerns this clone: The junction departs from germline at one end; a sequencing error may be responsible. V is TRBV6-5 and J is TRBJ2-1; D possibly corresponds to TRBD1 (5 bases). CDR3 size: 15 residues. Germline CDR1 and CDR2: MNHEY and SVGAGI. This CDR3 is CANSSYRRTYNEQFF. The CDR3 region has the DNA TGTGCCAACAGTTCATACAGGCGAACCTACAATGAGCAGTTCTTC.

The rearrangement joins TRBV18 to TRBJ1-1; a weak D match, TRBD1 (5 bases). Germline CDR1 KGHSH, CDR2 LQKENI. V dropped 2 bases and J dropped 1 base, with 11 bases sitting between them. This CDR3 region has 15 residues. DNA of the CDR3: TGTGCCAGCTCACCAAGGACAACTCAGAACACTGAAGCTTTCTTT. Translating it yields CASSPRTTQNTEAFF.

This chain connects TRBV7-2 to TRBJ2-7, with 12 nucleotides matching TRBD1. V lost 5 bases and J lost 4; bases outside the gene matches: 6. This CDR3 is built from 15 residues. The germline V gene has CDR1 SGHTA and CDR2 FQGNSA. The CDR3 region has the DNA TGTGCCAGCAGCATTGGGACAGGGGGCGTTTACGAGCAGTACTTC. Translation: CASSIGTGGVYEQYF. Using reference TRBV7-2 and TRBJ2-7 for the parts outside the CDR3, the full variable domain is GAGVSQSPSNKVTEKGKDVELRCDPISGHTALYWYRQSLGQGLEFLIYFQGNSAPDKSGLPSDRFSAERTGGSVSTLTIQRTQQEDSAVYLCASSIGTGGVYEQYFGPGTRLTVT.

This chain joins TRBV6-4 and TRBJ1-2; D unresolved. Germline V gene lookup returns CDR1 MRHNA and CDR2 SNTAGT. This CDR3 contains 14 residues. Trimming took 2 bases from V and 8 from J, leaving 15 bases between them. CDR3 DNA: TGTGCCAGCAGTGACCAGTGGCAGGTTGGAGGCTACACCTTC. This gives the protein CASSDQWQVGGYTF.

The V call is TRBV18, the J call TRBJ2-4; perhaps TRBD1 as D (5 bases). Trimming cost V 3 bases and J 2 bases, with 11 bases left between them. CDR3 size: 15 residues. Germline lookup yields CDR1 KGHSH and CDR2 LQKENI. CDR3 sequence (DNA): TGTGCCAGCTCACCTACCCAGGGATCCAAAAACATTCAGTACTTC. Protein sequence: CASSPTQGSKNIQYF.

The J gene is TRBJ1-2, the V gene TRBV5-1, with D perhaps matching TRBD1 (5 bases). V was trimmed by 0 bases and J by 2 bases, leaving 5 bases between them. There are 13 residues in the CDR3. The germline CDR1 and CDR2 sequences are SGHRS and YFSETQ. In nucleotides, the CDR3 is TGCGCCAGCAGCTTGGAGGGGAACTATGGCTACACCTTC. It codes for CASSLEGNYGYTF.

This clone was counted a single time. J is TRBJ2-2 and V is TRBV6-1, with D tentatively TRBD1 (5 bases). Trimming pared 3 bases from V and 2 bases from J, leaving 7 bases between. Germline V gene lookup returns CDR1 MNHNS and CDR2 SASEGT. The CDR3 runs to 14 residues. The CDR3 nucleotides read TGTGCCAGCAGTGACAGGGTAAACACCGGGGAGCTGTTTTTT. The encoded protein is CASSDRVNTGELFF.

This clone was counted once. The genes are TRBV30 and TRBJ1-5; 7 bases are a match to TRBD1. CDR1 and CDR2 from the germline V gene are GTSNPN and SVGIG (reference sequence). This CDR3 has 15 amino acids. V shed 4 bases and J 1 base; nucleotides not matched to a gene: 7. DNA of the CDR3: TGTGCCTGGAAGCCCGACAGGGCCAGCAATCAGCCCCAGCATTTT. This codes for CAWKPDRASNQPQHF.

The J gene is TRBJ1-1, the V gene TRBV5-5, with D maybe TRBD1 (5 bases). The ends were cut back, 2 bases at V and 12 bases at J, with 17 bases in the middle. Germline V gene data show CDR1 as SGHKS and CDR2 as YYEKEE (reference sequence). The CDR3 totals 13 residues. The DNA for the CDR3 is TGTGCCAGCAGCTTTTCAGCGGGGCCGGTTACTTTCTTT. Residues: CASSFSAGPVTFF.

The chain links TRBV9 to TRBJ2-7; 7 nucleotides match TRBD2. This CDR3 is built from 19 residues. Trimming cost V 2 bases and J 6 bases; bases outside gene matches: 23. The germline V gene encodes CDR1 SGDLS and CDR2 YYNGEE. The CDR3 DNA reads as TGTGCCAGCAGCGTCGAACCCCCCGATGGGGCGGGGGTCCTCCTCGAGCAGTACTTC. Translation: CASSVEPPDGAGVLLEQYF.

The chain couples TRBV6-5 to TRBJ2-1, with D maybe TRBD1 (6 bases). In germline, CDR1 is MNHEY, CDR2 SVGAGI. This CDR3 has 15 residues. Deletions cut 6 bases from V and 5 bases from J, with 17 bases between. The CDR3 spells CASSTRTVTNNEQFF. CDR3 DNA sequence: TGTGCCAGCAGCACCAGGACAGTAACCAACAATGAGCAGTTCTTC.

This chain connects TRBV5-4 to TRBJ1-5, with D perhaps TRBD1 (6 bases). Germline loops: CDR1 SGHNT, CDR2 YYREEE (reference sequence). This CDR3 spans 15 amino acids. V was clipped by 9 bases and J by 5 bases, with 21 bases between them. In nucleotides, the CDR3 is TGTGCCACCTCCATGGGGGCAGGGGTGGATCAGCCCCAGCATTTT. It is translated as CATSMGAGVDQPQHF.